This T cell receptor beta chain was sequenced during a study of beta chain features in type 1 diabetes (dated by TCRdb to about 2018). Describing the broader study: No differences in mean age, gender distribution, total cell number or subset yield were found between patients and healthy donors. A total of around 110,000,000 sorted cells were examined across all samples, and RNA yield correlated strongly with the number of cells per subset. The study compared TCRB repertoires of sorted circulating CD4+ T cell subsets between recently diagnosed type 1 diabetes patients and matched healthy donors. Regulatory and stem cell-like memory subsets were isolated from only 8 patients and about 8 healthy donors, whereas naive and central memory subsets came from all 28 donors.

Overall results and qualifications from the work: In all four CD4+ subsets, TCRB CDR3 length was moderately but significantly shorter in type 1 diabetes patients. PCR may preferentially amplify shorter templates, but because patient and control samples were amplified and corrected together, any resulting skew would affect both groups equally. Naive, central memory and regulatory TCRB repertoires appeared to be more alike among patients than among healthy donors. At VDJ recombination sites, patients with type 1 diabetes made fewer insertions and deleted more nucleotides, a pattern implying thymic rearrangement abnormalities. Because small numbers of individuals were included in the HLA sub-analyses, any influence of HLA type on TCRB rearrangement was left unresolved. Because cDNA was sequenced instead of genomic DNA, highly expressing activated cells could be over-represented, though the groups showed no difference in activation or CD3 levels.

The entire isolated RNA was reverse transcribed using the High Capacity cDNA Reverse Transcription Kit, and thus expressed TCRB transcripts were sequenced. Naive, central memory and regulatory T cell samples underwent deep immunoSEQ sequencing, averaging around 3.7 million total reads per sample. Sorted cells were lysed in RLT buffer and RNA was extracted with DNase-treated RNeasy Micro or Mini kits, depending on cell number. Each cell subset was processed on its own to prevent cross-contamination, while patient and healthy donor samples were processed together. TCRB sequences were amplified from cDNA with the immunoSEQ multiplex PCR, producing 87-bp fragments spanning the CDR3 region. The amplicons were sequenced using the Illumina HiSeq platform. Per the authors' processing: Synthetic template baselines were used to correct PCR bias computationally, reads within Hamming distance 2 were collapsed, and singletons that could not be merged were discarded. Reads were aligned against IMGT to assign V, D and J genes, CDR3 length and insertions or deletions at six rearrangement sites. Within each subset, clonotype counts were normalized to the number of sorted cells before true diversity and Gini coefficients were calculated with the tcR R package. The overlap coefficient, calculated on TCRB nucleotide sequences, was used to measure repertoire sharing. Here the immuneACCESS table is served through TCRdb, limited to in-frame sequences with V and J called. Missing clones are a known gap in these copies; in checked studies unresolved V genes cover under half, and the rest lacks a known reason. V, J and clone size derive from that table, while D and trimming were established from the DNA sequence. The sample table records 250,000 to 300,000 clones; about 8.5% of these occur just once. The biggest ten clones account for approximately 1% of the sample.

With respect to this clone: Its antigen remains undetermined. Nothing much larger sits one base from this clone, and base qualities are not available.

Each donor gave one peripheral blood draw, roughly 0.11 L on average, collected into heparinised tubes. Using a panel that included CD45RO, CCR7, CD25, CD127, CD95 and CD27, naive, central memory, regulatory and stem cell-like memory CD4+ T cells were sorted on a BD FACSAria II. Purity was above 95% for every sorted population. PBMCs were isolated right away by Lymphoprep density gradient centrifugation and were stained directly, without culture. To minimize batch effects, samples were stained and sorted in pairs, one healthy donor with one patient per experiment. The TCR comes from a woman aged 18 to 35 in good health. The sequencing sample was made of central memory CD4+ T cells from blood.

The DNA sequence is as follows: TGTGCCAGCAGTGACTGGGACAGTAGGAATTCACCCCTCCACTTT. It translates as CASSDWDSRNSPLHF. Rearrangement joined TRBV2 to TRBJ1-6, and 7 junctional nucleotides match TRBD1. In the germline V gene, CDR1 corresponds to SNHLY and CDR2 to FYNNEI. Spanning cysteine to phenylalanine, the CDR3 consists of 15 amino acids. CDR3 DNA is the only sequence kept; it has 45 bases, read in frame from the first base. Relative to germline, V is missing 3 bases and J is missing 7 bases, with 6 bases of the junction outside any gene match.